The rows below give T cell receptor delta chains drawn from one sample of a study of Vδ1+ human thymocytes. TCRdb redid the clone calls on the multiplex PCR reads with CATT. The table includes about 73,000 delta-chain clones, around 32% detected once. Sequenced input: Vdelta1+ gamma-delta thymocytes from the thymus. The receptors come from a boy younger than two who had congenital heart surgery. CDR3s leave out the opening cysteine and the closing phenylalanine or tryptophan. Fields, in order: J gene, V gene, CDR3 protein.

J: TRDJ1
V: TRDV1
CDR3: ALGEVAAPNWGIRVLNTDKLI

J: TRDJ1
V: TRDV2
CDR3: ACDRWIRTDKLI

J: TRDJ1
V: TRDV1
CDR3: ALGPRTRGSDKLI

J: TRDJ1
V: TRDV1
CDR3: ALGELAFEPTTLPSNPDKLI

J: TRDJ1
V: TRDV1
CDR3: ALGETKSSFPYTDKLI

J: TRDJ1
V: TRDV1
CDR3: ALGERPSYHTGGPHTDKLI

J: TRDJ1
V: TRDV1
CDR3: ALGDEHPGNVAGDTDKLI

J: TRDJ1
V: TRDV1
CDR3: ALGEPRLRISGETDKLI

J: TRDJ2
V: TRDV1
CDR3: ALGGQGSYPLLGDRPSLTAQLF

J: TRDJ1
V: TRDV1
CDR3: ALGELEVGFPTPRGYWGFNPNTDKLI

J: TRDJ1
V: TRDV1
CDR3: ALGELHLLRLGDTLLFNKLI

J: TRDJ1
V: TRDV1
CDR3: ALGGRPTSSRGPQSDKLI